This entry lists 7 T cell receptor beta chains sequenced from one sample in a study of human T cells and chemical hapten exposure. TCRdb recomputed calls from the RACE reads with MiXCR, one row per CDR3 protein. The sample carries about 120,000 distinct CDR3 sequences, about an eighth recorded once. Time point denoted: patch test 1, 2 weeks after DPC sensitization. Treatment in this sample: therapeutic diphenylcyclopropenone sensitization with weekly scalp DPC. Sequenced material: whole blood, taken in connection with sensitization to the hapten diphenylcyclopropenone (DPC). These receptors originate from a woman aged 45-59 years with alopecia areata. Some clones in this sample may be carry-over from other donors' samples.

The chain is built from TRBV7-2 and TRBJ2-4; D uncertain. Deletions cut 5 bases from V and 0 bases from J, with 14 bases between. Germline CDR1 and CDR2: SGHTA and FQGNSA. The CDR3 runs to 16 residues. The CDR3 DNA sequence: TGTGCCAGCAGCGACAACCGTAACCTAGCCAAAAACATTCAGTACTTC. It specifies CASSDNRNLAKNIQYF.

This clonotype was seen ten or more times. This chain uses TRBV7-8 with TRBJ2-6; D may correspond to TRBD1 or TRBD2 (6 bases each). The CDR3 has 16 residues. Germline V gene lookup returns CDR1 SGHVS and CDR2 FQNEAQ. Trimming removed 0 bases from V and 4 bases from J, with 10 bases in between. This CDR3 reads CASSLAGGTGANVLTF. In DNA, the CDR3 is TGTGCCAGCAGCTTAGCGGGGGGCACCGGGGCCAACGTCCTGACTTTC.

The chain recombines TRBV7-9 with TRBJ1-4, with D hard to call. Germline V gives CDR1 SEHNR, CDR2 FQNEAQ (reference sequence). This CDR3 spans 14 amino acids. The germline V and J ends were trimmed by 1 base and 11 bases, with 14 bases remaining between them. In DNA form, the CDR3 reads TGTGCCAGCAGCTTAGATGGCCATAGAGCCAAACTGTTTTTT. This encodes CASSLDGHRAKLFF.

This clonotype showed up just a few times. The rearrangement links TRBV19 to TRBJ2-7; the D call may be TRBD1 or TRBD2 (5 bases each). The length of the CDR3 is 14 residues. Trimming removed 7 bases at V and 5 bases at J, with 18 bases between. Per germline, CDR1 LNHDA and CDR2 SQIVND (reference sequence). CDR3 in amino acids: CASTAGRLGDEQYF. DNA for the CDR3: TGTGCCAGTACCGCAGGGAGACTTGGAGACGAGCAGTACTTC.

This clonotype was detected a few times. This rearrangement joins TRBV6-5 to TRBJ2-7, with 10 bases lining up with TRBD2. J lost 2 bases, V lost 2 bases, and 6 bases had no gene match. The germline CDR1 and CDR2 sequences are MNHEY and SVGAGI. The CDR3 loop spans 16 amino acids. Written as DNA, the CDR3 is TGTGCCAGCAGTTACCAGATAGCGGGAGGACCCTACGAGCAGTACTTC. Amino acids: CASSYQIAGGPYEQYF.

This clonotype was seen at least ten times. The chain recombines TRBV11-2 with TRBJ2-1, with D hard to call. Germline lookup yields CDR1 SGHAT and CDR2 FQNNGV. The CDR3 has 13 residues. Trimming removed 1 base at V and 2 bases at J, with 3 bases between. The CDR3 is CASSLVTYNEQFF. Here the CDR3 DNA reads TGTGCCAGCAGCTTAGTTACCTACAATGAGCAGTTCTTC.

This clonotype has only a few counts. The chain carries TRBV12-3 or TRBV12-4 and TRBJ1-5; a possible D gene is TRBD1 (5 bases). The CDR3 covers 13 residues. The V end lost 6 bases, the J end lost 4 bases, and 10 bases lay between the germline ends. CDR3 loop: CASRGTVNQPQHF. The CDR3 coding sequence is TGTGCCAGCAGGGGGACGGTGAATCAGCCCCAGCATTTT.